This T cell receptor (beta chain) was found in a study of T cell responses to AZD1222 COVID-19 vaccine (dated by TCRdb to about 2021). Regarding the study in general: AZD1222 recipients given second doses at about 4 weeks or at about 12 weeks were pooled, since spike-specific TCR depth and breadth were not found to differ between the two schedules. Trial participants were enrolled into age subgroups of 18-55, 56-69 and 70-plus years, which contained about 160, 30 and 59 TCR-sequenced participants, respectively. A total of about 230 trial participants underwent TCR sequencing, of whom 207 received two doses of AZD1222 and some 25 received two doses of the MenACWY control vaccine.

Regarding this clone: The clone's antigen remains unknown. No base quality values were provided; no much bigger clone lies one nucleotide off.

Broad study findings and their caveats: After two AZD1222 doses, spike-specific TCR breadth and depth were significantly higher than at day 0 and than in MenACWY recipients. Conclusions about previously exposed vaccinees are limited, since just 5 to 7 AZD1222 recipients were seropositive for SARS-CoV-2 at baseline. CD4 TCRs associated with the vaccine covered the entire spike protein, and the dominant responses were in regions 160-218 and 743-854. Because no samples from the day 14 peak response were available, repertoires could be characterized only after the peak T cell response. Participants were mostly white British, with more females than males. The authors suggested clonal diversity may have been underestimated. The 56-69-year group was small, and its depth increase did not reach significance, likely because of low power. Reportedly, close to half of the unique spike-specific TCRs recognized epitopes lying outside the regions that are mutated in the B.1.351 and B.1.1.7 variants.

The germline V gene (reference sequence) sets CDR1 to LGHDT and CDR2 to YNNKEL. Between the V and J ends, shortened by 1 base and 7 bases respectively, the junction contains 11 bases. The CDR3 starts with the cysteine, ends with the phenylalanine, and has 15 residues. Only the CDR3 DNA is retained, 45 bases long and in frame from the first base. What the time point label conveys for this sample: baseline before first vaccination. Vaccinee samples were obtained from the UK trials COV001 and COV002, which included a single-blind randomized controlled phase 2/3 trial of AZD1222 (ChAdOx1 nCoV-19) in healthy adults. For TCRbeta chain sequencing, PBMC samples were collected from trial participants at day 0 and at day 28 after the second dose. The CDR3 regions of human TCRbeta chains were subjected to immunosequencing. As for the authors' bioinformatics: Repertoire TCRs were matched against a reference library of SARS-CoV-2-specific TCRs generated with the MIRA antigen-specificity platform. Breadth meant the fraction of unique TCRs that were SARS-CoV-2-associated, whereas depth meant the fraction of total T cells that were SARS-CoV-2-associated. Using the MIRA data, every spike-specific TCR was mapped to the spike region that the TCR reacted to and assigned to either a CD4 or a CD8 class. Log10-transformed breadth and depth values were compared by one-way ANOVA with Sidak's multiple comparisons tests. This is the immuneACCESS table as TCRdb keeps it, with only in-frame sequences that have V and J called. A part of the clones is gone; compared with another copy, unresolved V genes explain less than half, and the rest is unexplained. V, J and clone size were drawn from that table, and D and trimming were deduced from the DNA. This sample has around 180,000 clones in its table, and around 93% of those were observed once. The ten most abundant clones make up roughly 9.2% of the sample.

The clonotype comes from an adult in good health. The sequence links TRBV3-1 (or the pseudogene TRBV3-2) to TRBJ1-6; no D gene call is confident. The source material was peripheral blood, sampled on day 0 of AZD1222 vaccination. The bases are TGTGCCAGCAGCCAAGTTCCGCTCGGAAATTCACCCCTCCACTTT. It is translated as CASSQVPLGNSPLHF.